This T cell receptor beta chain was retrieved from a study of cytomegalovirus exposure and HLA in healthy donors. Study-wide results and limits: The classifier was said to identify cytomegalovirus status with high specificity and sensitivity. In a later analysis, DRB1 alleles had the most associated TCRs; HLA-C alleles the fewest.

Donors in the study were healthy people who gave bone marrow. The V gene end was trimmed by 0 bases and the J gene end by 10 bases; junction bases not matched to a gene: 6. The germline gives CDR1 MGHRA, CDR2 YSYEKL. This CDR3 spans 14 amino acids. Use of 60 Vbeta and 13 Jbeta primers characterized the PCR. TCRdb's copy holds only in-frame clones and misses some; the assay was immunoSEQ multiplex PCR. This table holds about 63,000 clones, more than 70% found once. As to this clone: What it recognizes is unknown.

V usage is TRBV4-1 and J usage is TRBJ1-2, with 9 nucleotides matching TRBD1. Specimen: PBMCs. This TCR came from a man aged 50 to 59 in good health and CMV-seropositive. The CDR3 region is CASSQDRGQGAYTF. CDR3 DNA sequence: TGCGCCAGCAGCCAAGATCGGGGACAGGGCGCCTACACCTTC.